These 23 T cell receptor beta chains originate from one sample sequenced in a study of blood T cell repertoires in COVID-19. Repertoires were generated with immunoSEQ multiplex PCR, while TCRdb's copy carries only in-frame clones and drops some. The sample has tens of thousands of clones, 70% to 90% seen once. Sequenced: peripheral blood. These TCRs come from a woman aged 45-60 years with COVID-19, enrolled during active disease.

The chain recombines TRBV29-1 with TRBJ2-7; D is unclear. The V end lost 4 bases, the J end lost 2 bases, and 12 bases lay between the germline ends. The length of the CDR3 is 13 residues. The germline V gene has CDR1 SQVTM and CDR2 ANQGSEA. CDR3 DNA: TGCAGCGTTGTTAGTTTTTTAACCTACGAGCAGTACTTC. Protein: CSVVSFLTYEQYF.

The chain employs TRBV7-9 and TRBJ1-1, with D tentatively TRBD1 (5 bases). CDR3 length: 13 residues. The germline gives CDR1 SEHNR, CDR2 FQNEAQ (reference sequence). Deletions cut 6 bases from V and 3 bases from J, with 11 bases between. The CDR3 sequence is CASRLTEDTEAFF. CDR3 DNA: TGTGCCAGCAGGCTGACAGAGGACACTGAAGCTTTCTTT.

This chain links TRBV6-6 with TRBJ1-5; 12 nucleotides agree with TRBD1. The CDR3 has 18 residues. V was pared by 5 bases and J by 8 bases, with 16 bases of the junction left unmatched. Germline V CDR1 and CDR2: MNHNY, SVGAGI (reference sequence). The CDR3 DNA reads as TGTGCCAGCAGTCCCGGTTACAACTCCGGGACAGGGGGCGAGCCCCAGCATTTT. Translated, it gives CASSPGYNSGTGGEPQHF.

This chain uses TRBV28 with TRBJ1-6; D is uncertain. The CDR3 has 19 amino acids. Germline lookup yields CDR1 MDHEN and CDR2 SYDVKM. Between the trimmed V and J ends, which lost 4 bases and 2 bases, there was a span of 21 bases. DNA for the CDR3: TGTGCCAGCAGTTCGCCCCGCGCCGGGGTAAGGACCTATAATTCACCCCTCCACTTT. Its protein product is CASSSPRAGVRTYNSPLHF.

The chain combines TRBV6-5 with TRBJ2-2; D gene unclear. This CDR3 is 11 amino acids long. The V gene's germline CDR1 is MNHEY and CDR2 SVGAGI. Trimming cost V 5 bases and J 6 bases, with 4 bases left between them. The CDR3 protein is CASSQAGELFF. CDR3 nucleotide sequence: TGTGCCAGCAGTCAGGCCGGGGAGCTGTTTTTT.

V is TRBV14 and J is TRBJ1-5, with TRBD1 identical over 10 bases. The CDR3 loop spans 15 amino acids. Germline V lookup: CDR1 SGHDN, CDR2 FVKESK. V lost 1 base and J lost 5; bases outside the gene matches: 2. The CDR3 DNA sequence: TGTGCCAGCAGCCAAGTGGACAGGGGGTATCAGCCCCAGCATTTT. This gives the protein CASSQVDRGYQPQHF.

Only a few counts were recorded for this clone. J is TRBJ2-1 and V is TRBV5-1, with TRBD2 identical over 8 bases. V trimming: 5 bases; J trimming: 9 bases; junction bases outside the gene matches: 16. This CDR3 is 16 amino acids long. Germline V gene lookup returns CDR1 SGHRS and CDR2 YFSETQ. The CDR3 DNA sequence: TGCGCCAGCAGGGGGACTAGTCAGCGGGTGGCGCTTGAGCAGTTCTTC. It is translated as CASRGTSQRVALEQFF.

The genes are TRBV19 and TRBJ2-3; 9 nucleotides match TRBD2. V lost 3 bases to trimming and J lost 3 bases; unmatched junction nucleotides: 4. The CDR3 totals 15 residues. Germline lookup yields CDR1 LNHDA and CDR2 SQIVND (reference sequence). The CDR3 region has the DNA TGTGCCAGTAGTATTAGCGGGAGCGAGACAGATACGCAGTATTTT. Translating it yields CASSISGSETDTQYF.

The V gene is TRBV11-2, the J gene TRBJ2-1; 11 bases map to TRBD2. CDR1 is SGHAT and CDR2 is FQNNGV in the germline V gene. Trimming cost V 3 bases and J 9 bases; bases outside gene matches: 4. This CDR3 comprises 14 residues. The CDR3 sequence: CASSFRLAGGEQFF. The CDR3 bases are TGTGCCAGCAGCTTTAGGCTAGCGGGAGGTGAGCAGTTCTTC.

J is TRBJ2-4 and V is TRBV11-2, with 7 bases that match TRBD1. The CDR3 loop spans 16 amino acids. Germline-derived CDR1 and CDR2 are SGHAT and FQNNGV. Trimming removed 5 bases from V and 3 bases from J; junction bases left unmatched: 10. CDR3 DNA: TGTGCCAGCAGCCAAACCGGGACAGAAGGCAAAAACATTCAGTACTTC. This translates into CASSQTGTEGKNIQYF. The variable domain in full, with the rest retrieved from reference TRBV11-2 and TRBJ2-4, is EAGVAQSPRYKIIEKRQSVAFWCNPISGHATLYWYQQILGQGPKLLIQFQNNGVVDDSQLPKDRFSAERLKGVDSTLKIQPAKLEDSAVYLCASSQTGTEGKNIQYFGAGTRLSVL.

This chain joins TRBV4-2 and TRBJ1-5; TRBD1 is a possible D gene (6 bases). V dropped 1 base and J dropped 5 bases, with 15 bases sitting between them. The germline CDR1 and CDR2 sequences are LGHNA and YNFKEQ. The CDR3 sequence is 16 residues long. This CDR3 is CASSQGSLPGDQPQHF. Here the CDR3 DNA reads TGTGCCAGCAGCCAAGGCTCCCTTCCAGGGGATCAGCCCCAGCATTTT.

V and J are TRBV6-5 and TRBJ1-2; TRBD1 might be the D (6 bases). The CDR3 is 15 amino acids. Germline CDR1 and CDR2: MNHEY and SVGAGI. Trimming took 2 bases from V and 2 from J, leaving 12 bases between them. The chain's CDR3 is CASSYGETGNYGYTF. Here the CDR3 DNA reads TGTGCCAGCAGTTACGGTGAAACAGGGAACTATGGCTACACCTTC.

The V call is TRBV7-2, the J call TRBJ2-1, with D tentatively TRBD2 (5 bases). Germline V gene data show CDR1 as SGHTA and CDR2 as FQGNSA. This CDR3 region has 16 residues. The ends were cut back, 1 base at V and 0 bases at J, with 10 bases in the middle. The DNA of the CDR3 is TGTGCCAGCAGCTTAGAAGGACTTAGCTCCTACAATGAGCAGTTCTTC. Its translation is CASSLEGLSSYNEQFF.

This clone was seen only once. The CDR3 DNA follows: TGTGCCAGCAGCCAAGTGGCCAGCGGGTACTACTACGAGCAGTACTTC. Translated, it gives CASSQVASGYYYEQYF. V usage is TRBV14 and J usage is TRBJ2-7; possibly TRBD2 for D (6 bases). CDR1 is SGHDN and CDR2 is FVKESK in the germline V gene. V shed 1 base and J shed 3 bases, with 16 bases lying between them. The CDR3 is made up of 16 amino acids. The full variable domain, with the rest looked up from reference TRBV14 and TRBJ2-7, is EAGVTQFPSHSVIEKGQTVTLRCDPISGHDNLYWYRRVMGKEIKFLLHFVKESKQDESGMPNNRFLAERTGGTYSTLKVQPAELEDSGVYFCASSQVASGYYYEQYFGPGTRLTVT.

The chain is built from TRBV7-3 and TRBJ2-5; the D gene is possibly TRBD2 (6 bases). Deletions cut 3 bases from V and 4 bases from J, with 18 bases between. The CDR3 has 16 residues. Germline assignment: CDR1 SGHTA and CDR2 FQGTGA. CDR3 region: CASSLGGSGLLETQYF. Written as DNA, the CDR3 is TGTGCCAGCAGCTTGGGGGGAAGCGGGCTCCTAGAGACCCAGTACTTC.

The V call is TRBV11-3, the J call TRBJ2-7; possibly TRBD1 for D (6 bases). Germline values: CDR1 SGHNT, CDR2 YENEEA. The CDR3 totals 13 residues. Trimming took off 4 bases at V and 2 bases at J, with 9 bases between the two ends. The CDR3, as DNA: TGTGCCAGCAGCTCTGGACAGACCTACGAGCAGTACTTC. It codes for CASSSGQTYEQYF.

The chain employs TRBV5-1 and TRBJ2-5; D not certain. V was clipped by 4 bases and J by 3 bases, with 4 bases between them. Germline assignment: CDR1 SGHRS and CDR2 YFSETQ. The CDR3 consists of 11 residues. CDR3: CASSLKETQYF. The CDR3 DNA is TGCGCCAGCAGCCTAAAAGAGACCCAGTACTTC.

The CDR3 sequence: CATAGAGGSTDTQYF. The CDR3 region has the DNA TGCGCCACCGCCGGCGCGGGCGGGAGCACAGATACGCAGTATTTT. The chain uses TRBV10-1 and TRBJ2-3; D may be TRBD2 (5 bases). Germline values: CDR1 WNHNN, CDR2 SYGVQD (reference sequence). V dropped 10 bases and J dropped 0 bases, with 17 bases sitting between them. The CDR3 length is 15 residues.

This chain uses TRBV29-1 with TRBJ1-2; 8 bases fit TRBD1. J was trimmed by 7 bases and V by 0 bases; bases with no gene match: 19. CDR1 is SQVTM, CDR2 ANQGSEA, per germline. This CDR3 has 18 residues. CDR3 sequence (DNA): TGCAGCGTTGAAGACTATACAGGGGGACTTCGGCTGAGCGGTGGCTACACCTTC. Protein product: CSVEDYTGGLRLSGGYTF.

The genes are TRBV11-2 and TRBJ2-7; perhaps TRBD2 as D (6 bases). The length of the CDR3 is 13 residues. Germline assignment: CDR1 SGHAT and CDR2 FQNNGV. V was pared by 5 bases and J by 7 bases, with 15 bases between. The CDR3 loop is CASSPGVIGEQYF. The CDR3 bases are TGTGCCAGCAGCCCGGGGGTGATCGGGGAGCAGTACTTC.

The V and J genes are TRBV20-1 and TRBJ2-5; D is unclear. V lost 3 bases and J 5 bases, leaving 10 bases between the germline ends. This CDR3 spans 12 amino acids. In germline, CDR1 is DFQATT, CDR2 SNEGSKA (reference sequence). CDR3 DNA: TGCAGTGCTAGTCCACAGACGGAGACCCAGTACTTC. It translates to CSASPQTETQYF.

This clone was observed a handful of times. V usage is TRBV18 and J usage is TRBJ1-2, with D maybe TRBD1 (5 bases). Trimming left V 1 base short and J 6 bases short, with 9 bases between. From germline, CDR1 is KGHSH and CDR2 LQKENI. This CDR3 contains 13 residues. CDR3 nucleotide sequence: TGTGCCAGCTCACCACAGGGACTCCATGGCTACACCTTC. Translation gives CASSPQGLHGYTF.

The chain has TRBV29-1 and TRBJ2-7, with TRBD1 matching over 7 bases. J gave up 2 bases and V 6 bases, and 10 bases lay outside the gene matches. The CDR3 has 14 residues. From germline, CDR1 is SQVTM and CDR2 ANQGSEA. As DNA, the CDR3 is TGCAGCGTGCTCGACAGGGTACATCCCTACGAGCAGTACTTC. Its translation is CSVLDRVHPYEQYF.